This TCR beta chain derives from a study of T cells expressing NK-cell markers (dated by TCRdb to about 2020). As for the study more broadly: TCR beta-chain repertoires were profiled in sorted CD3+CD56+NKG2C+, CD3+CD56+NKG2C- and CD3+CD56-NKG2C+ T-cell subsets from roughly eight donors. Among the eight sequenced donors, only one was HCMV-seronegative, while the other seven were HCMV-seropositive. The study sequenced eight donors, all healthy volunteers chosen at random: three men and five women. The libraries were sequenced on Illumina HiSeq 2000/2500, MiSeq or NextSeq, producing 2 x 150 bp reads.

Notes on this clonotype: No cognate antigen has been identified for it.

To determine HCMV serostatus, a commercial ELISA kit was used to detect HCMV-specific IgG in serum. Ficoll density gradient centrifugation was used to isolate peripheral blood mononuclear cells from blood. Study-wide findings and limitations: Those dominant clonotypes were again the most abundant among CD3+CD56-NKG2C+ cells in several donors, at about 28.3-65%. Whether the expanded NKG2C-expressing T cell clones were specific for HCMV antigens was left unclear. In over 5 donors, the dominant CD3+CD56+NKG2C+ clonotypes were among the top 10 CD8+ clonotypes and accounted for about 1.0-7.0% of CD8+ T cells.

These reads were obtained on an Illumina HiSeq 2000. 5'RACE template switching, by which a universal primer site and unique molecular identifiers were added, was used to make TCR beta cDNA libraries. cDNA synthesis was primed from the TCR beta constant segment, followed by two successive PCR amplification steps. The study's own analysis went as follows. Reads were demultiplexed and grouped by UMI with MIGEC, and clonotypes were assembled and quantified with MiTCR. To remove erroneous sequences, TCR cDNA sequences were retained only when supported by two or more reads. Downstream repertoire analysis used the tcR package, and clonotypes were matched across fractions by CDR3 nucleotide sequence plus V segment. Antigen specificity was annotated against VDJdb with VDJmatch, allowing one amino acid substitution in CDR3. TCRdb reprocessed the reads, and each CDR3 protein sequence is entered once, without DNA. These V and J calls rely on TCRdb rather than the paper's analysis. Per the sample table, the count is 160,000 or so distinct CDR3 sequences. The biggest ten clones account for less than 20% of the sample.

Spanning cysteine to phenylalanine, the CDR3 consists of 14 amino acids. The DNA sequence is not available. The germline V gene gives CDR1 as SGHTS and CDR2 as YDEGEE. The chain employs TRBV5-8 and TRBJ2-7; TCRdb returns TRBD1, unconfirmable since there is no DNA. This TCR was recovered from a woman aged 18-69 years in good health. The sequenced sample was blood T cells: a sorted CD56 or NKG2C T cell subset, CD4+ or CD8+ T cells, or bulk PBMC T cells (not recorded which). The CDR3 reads CASSKGQGFYEQYF.